The 30 T cell receptor beta chains given below trace back to one sample, sequenced in a study of lymphopenia after photon versus proton radiotherapy. Clones were read by immunoSEQ multiplex PCR, and TCRdb kept only the in-frame ones, dropping some. Seen here are 35,000 to 50,000 clones, over 80% observed once, and the top ten hold roughly a quarter. The sample was peripheral blood, taken from a patient treated with proton-based radiotherapy. Every receptor here comes from a woman between 65 and 79 years old with pancreatic cancer.

This clone appeared once. The V and J genes are TRBV11-3 and TRBJ2-7; TRBD1 agrees at 9 bases. The trim removed 7 bases at V and 6 bases at J, leaving 7 bases unmatched. This CDR3 contains 13 residues. The germline gives CDR1 SGHNT, CDR2 YENEEA. CDR3 DNA: TGTGCCAGCACTCCGGGACAGGGAGCCGAGCAGTACTTC. It encodes CASTPGQGAEQYF.

Concerning this clone: Sequence at one end of the junction differs from germline and may be a read error. The chain is built from TRBV9 and TRBJ1-1; D is unclear. This CDR3 has 14 residues. Germline-derived CDR1 and CDR2 are SGDLS and YYNGEE. CDR3 region: CASGVGGIGTEAFF. The CDR3 nucleotides read TGTGCCAGCGGCGTAGGTGGGATTGGCACTGAAGCTTTCTTT. The full variable domain, rest sourced from reference TRBV9 and TRBJ1-1, is DSGVTQTPKHLITATGQRVTLRCSPRSGDLSVYWYQQSLDQGLQFLIQYYNGEERAKGNILERFSAQQFPDLHSELNLSSLELGDSALYFCASGVGGIGTEAFFGQGTRLTVV.

The chain combines TRBV6-1 with TRBJ2-3; D unclear. Germline V gene sequence: CDR1 MNHNS, CDR2 SASEGT. This CDR3 region has 14 residues. Trimming took off 11 bases at V and 5 bases at J, with 20 bases between the two ends. CDR3 residues: CALSPAGVGDTQYF. Written as DNA, the CDR3 is TGTGCCCTTTCCCCCGCCGGTGTTGGAGATACGCAGTATTTT.

The chain recombines TRBV29-1 with TRBJ2-7; 9 nucleotides match TRBD1. V was clipped by 6 bases and J by 3 bases; unmatched bases: 6. This CDR3 comprises 13 residues. Germline CDR1 is SQVTM and CDR2 is ANQGSEA. The CDR3 sequence is CSVGTGSNYEQYF. The CDR3 bases are TGCAGCGTGGGGACAGGGTCTAACTACGAGCAGTACTTC.

Here the CDR3 reads CASSLTLAGGPGEQYF. The CDR3 nucleotides read TGTGCCAGCAGCTTAACTCTAGCGGGAGGGCCAGGCGAGCAGTACTTC. This rearrangement joins TRBV7-3 to TRBJ2-7; 12 nucleotides match TRBD2. Losses at the gene ends were 0 bases for V and 6 bases for J; bases not matched to a gene: 6. The CDR3 is 16 amino acids. CDR1 is SGHTA, CDR2 FQGTGA, per germline.

In its sample, this clone was seen once. This sequence joins TRBV30 and TRBJ2-1, with no clear D. The CDR3 is 11 amino acids. CDR1 GTSNPN and CDR2 SVGIG come from the germline V gene (reference sequence). V was cut by 0 bases and J by 8 bases, with 5 bases left in between. The DNA for the CDR3 is TGTGCCTGGAGTGTACTTGATGAGCAGTTCTTC. Protein product: CAWSVLDEQFF.

The chain carries TRBV7-2 and TRBJ1-6; TRBD1 matches at 9 bases. Germline V gene lookup returns CDR1 SGHTA and CDR2 FQGNSA. This CDR3 contains 13 residues. Trimming cost V 7 bases and J 8 bases; bases outside gene matches: 3. The CDR3 region is CASTRDRDSPLHF. As DNA, the CDR3 is TGTGCCAGCACCCGGGACAGGGATTCACCCCTCCACTTT.

CDR3: CASSLEQAEANEKLFF. CDR3 nucleotides: TGTGCCAGCAGCTTAGAACAGGCCGAAGCTAATGAAAAACTGTTTTTT. The chain employs TRBV7-9 and TRBJ1-4, with D tentatively TRBD1 (5 bases). The CDR3 loop spans 16 amino acids. CDR1 is SEHNR and CDR2 is FQNEAQ in the germline V gene (reference sequence). V shed 1 base and J shed 3 bases, with 12 bases lying between them.

The chain employs TRBV20-1 and TRBJ1-1, with D maybe TRBD1 (5 bases). Germline V gene sequence: CDR1 DFQATT, CDR2 SNEGSKA (reference sequence). This CDR3 region has 11 residues. With 2 bases removed from V and 4 bases from J, the gap between germline ends came to 5 bases. CDR3 bases: TGCAGTGCTAGACAGGGCACTGAAGCTTTCTTT. It yields the protein CSARQGTEAFF.

The chain is built from TRBV7-9 and TRBJ2-1; 7 bases map to TRBD2. Germline V CDR1 and CDR2: SEHNR, FQNEAQ (reference sequence). The V and J ends lost 2 bases and 4 bases, in that order; junction bases with no gene match: 2. CDR3 length equals 14 residues. The CDR3, as DNA: TGTGCCAGCAGCTTAAGCGGGGCTTACAATGAGCAGTTCTTC. Residues: CASSLSGAYNEQFF.

The rearrangement uses TRBV29-1 and TRBJ1-5, with 7 bases matching TRBD1. The V gene end was trimmed by 4 bases and the J gene end by 7 bases; junction bases not matched to a gene: 10. This CDR3 has 14 residues. From germline, CDR1 is SQVTM and CDR2 ANQGSEA. CDR3 in amino acids: CSVGTGGLYQPQHF. Here the CDR3 DNA reads TGCAGCGTTGGGACAGGAGGGTTATACCAGCCCCAGCATTTT.

Note on this clone: A read error may account for a junction end that differs from germline. This chain links TRBV7-7 with TRBJ2-1; a weak D match, TRBD1 (6 bases). Germline lookup yields CDR1 SSHAT and CDR2 FNYEAQ (reference sequence). CDR3 length: 13 residues. CDR3 sequence reads: CASSLGAVNEQFF. CDR3 nucleotide sequence: TGTGCTAGCAGCTTGGGGGCGGTAAATGAGCAGTTCTTC.

A remark on this clone: The same CDR3 also results from other DNA sequences found in this sample. The genes are TRBV2 and TRBJ1-3, with a tentative D call TRBD1 (5 bases). The V gene lost 6 bases and the J gene lost 4 bases, with 13 bases spanning the gap. Germline loops: CDR1 SNHLY, CDR2 FYNNEI. The CDR3 runs 14 residues. The CDR3 spells CASRTGLSGNTIYF. CDR3 DNA sequence: TGTGCCAGCAGGACGGGGCTAAGCGGAAACACCATATATTTT.

This clone has more than one count but fewer than ten. The rearrangement uses TRBV9 and TRBJ2-7; D might be TRBD1 (5 bases). The germline gives CDR1 SGDLS, CDR2 YYNGEE. This CDR3 is 14 amino acids long. V was clipped by 6 bases and J by 1 base, with 14 bases between them. The CDR3 sequence: CASTESPGSYEQYF. The CDR3 bases are TGTGCCAGCACCGAATCCCCAGGGTCCTACGAGCAGTACTTC.

The chain uses TRBV28 and TRBJ2-7; 8 bases are shared with TRBD1. V was pared by 4 bases and J by 3 bases, with 8 bases of the junction left unmatched. Germline V CDR1 and CDR2: MDHEN, SYDVKM. The CDR3 spans 15 residues. Here the CDR3 DNA reads TGTGCCAGCAGTTCCTACGGGACAGGTTACTACGAGCAGTACTTC. Translation gives CASSSYGTGYYEQYF. Using reference TRBV28 and TRBJ2-7 for the parts outside the CDR3, the full variable domain is DVKVTQSSRYLVKRTGEKVFLECVQDMDHENMFWYRQDPGLGLRLIYFSYDVKMKEKGDIPEGYSVSREKKERFSLILESASTNQTSMYLCASSSYGTGYYEQYFGPGTRLTVT.

The V call is TRBV7-9, the J call TRBJ2-7; 8 bases agree with TRBD1. V shed 4 bases and J 1 base; nucleotides not matched to a gene: 6. The CDR3 loop spans 15 amino acids. Germline CDR1 is SEHNR and CDR2 is FQNEAQ (reference sequence). CDR3 sequence: CASSSGQGASYEQYF. CDR3 bases: TGTGCCAGCAGCTCCGGGCAGGGGGCTTCCTACGAGCAGTACTTC.

The chain couples TRBV4-2 to TRBJ2-1; D not resolved. The CDR3 is 12 amino acids. V shed 0 bases and J shed 13 bases, with 10 bases lying between them. Germline-derived CDR1 and CDR2 are LGHNA and YNFKEQ. CDR3 in DNA: TGTGCCAGCAGCCAAGACTCTACACCCCAGTTCTTC. It specifies CASSQDSTPQFF.

This clone is termed medium-sized. This chain links TRBV5-4 with TRBJ1-2; D perhaps matches TRBD1 (5 bases). CDR3 length: 13 residues. Trimming shortened V by 4 bases and J by 4 bases, and 11 bases separated the two germline ends. Germline loops: CDR1 SGHNT, CDR2 YYREEE (reference sequence). The CDR3 region is CASSADRTYGYTF. The CDR3 nucleotides are TGTGCCAGCAGCGCCGACAGAACCTATGGCTACACCTTC.

The chain uses TRBV2 and TRBJ1-1; possible D gene TRBD1, 6 bases. Germline V gene data show CDR1 as SNHLY and CDR2 as FYNNEI. Trimming pared 6 bases from V and 2 bases from J, leaving 16 bases between. This CDR3 spans 15 amino acids. The CDR3 region has the DNA TGTGCCAGCAGGGGGACATTGGGTGGAAACACTGAAGCTTTCTTT. Amino acid sequence: CASRGTLGGNTEAFF. The whole variable domain, remainder taken from reference TRBV2 and TRBJ1-1, is EPEVTQTPSHQVTQMGQEVILRCVPISNHLYFYWYRQILGQKVEFLVSFYNNEISEKSEIFDDQFSVERPDGSNFTLKIRSTKLEDSAMYFCASRGTLGGNTEAFFGQGTRLTVV.

The V gene is TRBV28, the J gene TRBJ1-5; D remains unclear. This CDR3 has 14 residues. CDR1 is MDHEN and CDR2 is SYDVKM in the germline V gene. With 1 base removed from V and 3 bases from J, the gap between germline ends came to 7 bases. CDR3 region: CASSLSGINQPQHF. CDR3 sequence (DNA): TGTGCCAGCAGTTTATCGGGGATCAATCAGCCCCAGCATTTT.

V and J are TRBV11-3 and TRBJ1-2, with D uncertain. Germline CDR1 is SGHNT and CDR2 is YENEEA. V dropped 0 bases and J dropped 8 bases, with 10 bases sitting between them. The CDR3 covers 13 residues. CDR3 in amino acids: CASSLDGGLGYTF. The CDR3 bases are TGTGCCAGCAGCTTAGACGGAGGGTTGGGCTACACCTTC.

V usage is TRBV2 and J usage is TRBJ1-6; TRBD1 might be the D (6 bases). Trimming removed 9 bases at V and 0 bases at J, with 15 bases between. The V gene's germline CDR1 is SNHLY and CDR2 FYNNEI. The CDR3 totals 16 residues. DNA of the CDR3: TGTGCCAGTGCCCTACAGGGAACCTCCTATAATTCACCCCTCCACTTT. Translating gives CASALQGTSYNSPLHF.

V and J are TRBV18 and TRBJ2-5; 7 nucleotides agree with TRBD2. Trimming cost V 3 bases and J 0 bases; bases outside gene matches: 1. Germline V CDR1 and CDR2: KGHSH, LQKENI. The CDR3 spans 14 residues. The CDR3 region has the DNA TGTGCCAGCTCACCCGGACTAGACCAAGAGACCCAGTACTTC. This codes for CASSPGLDQETQYF.

In DNA, the CDR3 is TGTGCCAGCAGCCGCCAGGGGACTCTTAACACCGGGGAGCTGTTTTTT. Its translation is CASSRQGTLNTGELFF. J is TRBJ2-2 and V is TRBV11-3; TRBD1 or TRBD2 may be the D gene (6 bases each). The V gene lost 5 bases and the J gene lost 2 bases, with 15 bases spanning the gap. CDR3 length equals 16 residues. Germline V gene sequence: CDR1 SGHNT, CDR2 YENEEA.

The chain recombines TRBV5-4 with TRBJ2-7; D may be TRBD1 or TRBD2 (6 bases each). Per germline, CDR1 SGHNT and CDR2 YYREEE (reference sequence). The CDR3 runs to 15 residues. Trimming removed 4 bases from V and 1 base from J, with 15 bases in between. DNA for the CDR3: TGTGCCAGCAGCGAGGGGCAGGGGACTTCCTACGAGCAGTACTTC. Encoded protein: CASSEGQGTSYEQYF.

The V gene is TRBV20-1, the J gene TRBJ2-3; D not certain. Per germline, CDR1 DFQATT and CDR2 SNEGSKA (reference sequence). This CDR3 is built from 11 residues. Trimming stripped 3 bases from V and 3 bases from J, with 4 bases between. The CDR3 region is CSARTTDTQYF. CDR3 DNA: TGCAGTGCTAGGACTACAGATACGCAGTATTTT.

The gene calls are TRBV7-6 and TRBJ1-2; D not resolved. V was pared by 1 base and J by 4 bases, with 13 bases between. Germline CDR1 is SGHVS and CDR2 is FNYEAQ. This CDR3 has 15 amino acids. The CDR3 bases are TGTGCCAGCAGCTTAGAGAACAGCCTAACCTATGGCTACACCTTC. As protein: CASSLENSLTYGYTF.

This chain uses TRBV19 with TRBJ1-1; D might be TRBD1 (5 bases). Trimming cost V 9 bases and J 1 base, with 24 bases left between them. CDR1 and CDR2 (germline): LNHDA, SQIVND (reference sequence). The CDR3 runs 17 residues. The CDR3 coding sequence is TGTGCCAGCCGGGGTTCTCAAGACTGGAGGGGGAACACTGAAGCTTTCTTT. This sequence encodes CASRGSQDWRGNTEAFF.

Comment on this clone: Sequence at one end of the junction differs from germline and may be a read error. The chain joins TRBV5-6 to TRBJ1-2; D unclear. The CDR3 is made up of 17 amino acids. CDR1 and CDR2 from the germline V gene are SGHDT and YYEEEE. The CDR3 sequence is CASSSAYSGLPKYGYTF. The CDR3 DNA is TGTGCCAGCAGCTCAGCGTATTCAGGCCTACCTAAGTATGGCTACACCTTC.

This rearrangement joins TRBV4-3 to TRBJ2-1; 7 bases fit TRBD2. CDR1 LGHNA and CDR2 YSLEER come from the germline V gene. V lost 0 bases, J lost 10 bases, and 12 bases stayed unmatched. The CDR3 has 16 amino acids. The CDR3 is CASSQEGGSYASEQFF. The DNA for the CDR3 is TGCGCCAGCAGCCAAGAAGGCGGGAGTTACGCGTCCGAGCAGTTCTTC.